What follows are 8 T cell receptor beta chains derived from one specimen sequenced in a study of T cell responses to AZD1222 COVID-19 vaccine. Assay: immunoSEQ multiplex PCR; the TCRdb copy retains only in-frame clones and omits some. The sample holds 100,000 to 150,000 clones; about nine tenths are singletons and the top ten take approximately 20%. The sequences come from peripheral blood, collected on day 0 of AZD1222 vaccination. The receptors come from an adult in good health.

The rearrangement links TRBV6-2 or TRBV6-3 to TRBJ1-3, with D hard to call. V lost 5 bases and J 0 bases, leaving 8 bases between the germline ends. The CDR3 is made up of 14 amino acids. Germline CDR1 and CDR2: MNHEY and SVGEGT. CDR3 residues: CASSRRDSGNTIYF. The CDR3 region has the DNA TGTGCCAGCAGTCGCCGGGACTCTGGAAACACCATATATTTT.

The rearrangement joins TRBV18 to TRBJ1-2, with TRBD1 matching 10 bases. J was trimmed by 4 bases and V by 5 bases; bases with no gene match: 1. Per the germline V gene, CDR1 is KGHSH and CDR2 is LQKENI. This CDR3 is built from 13 residues. The CDR3 loop is CASSGTGAYGYTF. The CDR3 DNA reads TGTGCCAGCTCAGGGACAGGGGCCTATGGCTACACCTTC.

This clone was recorded once. This chain uses TRBV5-5 with TRBJ1-4, with D hard to call. This CDR3 region has 15 residues. Germline assignment: CDR1 SGHKS and CDR2 YYEKEE (reference sequence). Trimming left V 4 bases short and J 7 bases short, with 17 bases between. The CDR3 sequence is CASSPGQAESEKLFF. CDR3 nucleotide sequence: TGTGCCAGCAGCCCAGGTCAGGCGGAGAGTGAAAAACTGTTTTTT. The complete variable domain, with remaining parts taken from reference TRBV5-5 and TRBJ1-4, reads DAGVTQSPTHLIKTRGQQVTLRCSPISGHKSVSWYQQVLGQGPQFIFQYYEKEERGRGNFPDRFSARQFPNYSSELNVNALLLGDSALYLCASSPGQAESEKLFFGSGTQLSVL.

V is TRBV6-5 and J is TRBJ1-2; D remains ambiguous. Germline V gene sequence: CDR1 MNHEY, CDR2 SVGAGI. Trimming cost V 0 bases and J 5 bases, with 10 bases left between them. CDR3 size: 14 residues. In DNA form, the CDR3 reads TGTGCCAGCAGTTACTCGTATATAGGGTATGGCTACACCTTC. Protein sequence: CASSYSYIGYGYTF.

V usage is TRBV18 and J usage is TRBJ2-5; D gene unclear. V shed 2 bases and J shed 1 base, with 2 bases lying between them. The CDR3 is 12 amino acids. Germline loops: CDR1 KGHSH, CDR2 LQKENI. In DNA, the CDR3 is TGTGCCAGCTCACCAGGCCAAGAGACCCAGTACTTC. Protein product: CASSPGQETQYF.

The chain links TRBV6-5 to TRBJ2-2; 8 positions match TRBD1. CDR3 length equals 15 residues. Germline lookup yields CDR1 MNHEY and CDR2 SVGAGI. The J segment lost 5 bases and the V segment lost 2 bases, leaving 4 bases of the junction unmatched. The DNA of the CDR3 is TGTGCCAGCAGTTACGACAGGGGAAGGACCGGGGAGCTGTTTTTT. It translates to CASSYDRGRTGELFF.

The rearrangement joins TRBV19 to TRBJ2-7; no clear D. The CDR3 sequence is 16 residues long. Germline CDR1 LNHDA, CDR2 SQIVND (reference sequence). The V end lost 2 bases, the J end lost 3 bases, and 17 bases lay between the germline ends. For the CDR3, the DNA is TGTGCCAGTAGTATAATTGCAGGCGGCAGTTTCTACGAGCAGTACTTC. This gives the protein CASSIIAGGSFYEQYF. Supplemented by reference TRBV19 and TRBJ2-7, the full variable domain reads DGGITQSPKYLFRKEGQNVTLSCEQNLNHDAMYWYRQDPGQGLRLIYYSQIVNDFQKGDIAEGYSVSREKKESFPLTVTSAQKNPTAFYLCASSIIAGGSFYEQYFGPGTRLTVT.

The V and J genes are TRBV29-1 and TRBJ1-1; maybe TRBD1 (6 bases). In germline, CDR1 is SQVTM, CDR2 ANQGSEA. Trimming removed 6 bases from V and 4 bases from J, with 12 bases in between. The CDR3 sequence is 12 residues long. The chain's CDR3 is CSVVTGTTEAFF. In DNA form, the CDR3 reads TGCAGCGTGGTAACAGGGACCACTGAAGCTTTCTTT. Combining the CDR3 with reference TRBV29-1 and TRBJ1-1 gives the whole variable domain SAVISQKPSRDICQRGTSLTIQCQVDSQVTMMFWYRQQPGQSLTLIATANQGSEATYESGFVIDKFPISRPNLTFSTLTVSNMSPEDSSIYLCSVVTGTTEAFFGQGTRLTVV.